This T cell receptor (beta chain) derives from a study of cytomegalovirus exposure and HLA in healthy donors (dated by TCRdb to the late 2010s). About the full investigation: According to an earlier analysis of 587 of the donors, roughly 180 million T cells yielded some 110 million unique TCR beta sequences and around 300 Gb of sequence data. Every discovery cohort repertoire had been produced on one sequencing platform. In addition to the first cohort of 666 subjects, a separate validation cohort of around 110 different subjects was used. The later analysis used no new phenotypic data to find candidate immune exposures, relying instead on TCR beta sequences and their occurrence across donors. Roughly five DR-DQ haplotypes were handled as single units for association and clustering because linkage in the cohort was strong. Using immunosequencing, the study profiled T cell repertoires from fewer than 700 subjects and related those repertoires to cytomegalovirus serostatus. Among the 398 genotyped donors, approximately 77% belonged to the genetic ancestry cluster associated with self-reported Caucasian donors. Genome-wide SNP genotypes for about three fifths of the roughly 670 donors were used in a later genetic analysis, which treated that subset as a discovery cohort. HLA typing covered class I and class II loci at four-digit resolution. The number of typed donors differed by locus: roughly 629-630 for A, B, C, DRB1 and DQB1; some 540 for DQA1; approximately 600 for DPA1; and roughly 450 for DPB1. Around 330 gigabases of sequencing data and roughly 81 million unique TCR sequences made up an early release that covered under 750 HLA-typed donors. The study combined high-throughput TCR immunosequencing, statistical association of individual TCRs with disease status, and machine learning to predict cytomegalovirus infection status. Donor age, sex, ethnicity and CMV serostatus were compiled alongside the repertoire data. To study patterns of TCR occurrence, a later analysis re-analyzed previously published TCR beta repertoires from 666 donors and added high-resolution HLA genotyping. An earlier analysis of 587 of the donors applied high-throughput TCR beta sequencing to assess whether each TCR beta V gene segment acted as functional or pseudogenic. Among about 360 genotyped donors of the cohort, an average of 235,054 unique TCR beta nucleotide sequences were sequenced per donor, about a sixth of them non-productive. The study aimed to test whether cataloging public T cell receptors could reveal signatures of past pathogen exposure. Points the paper makes about the study in general: Some IMGT-functional V segments, including TRBV6-2 and TRBV6-3, could not be told apart with the 87-base-pair reads, so those segments were excluded. Correlated functional status among segregating V segments might be attributable to linkage disequilibrium, but an unknown experimental factor could not be ruled out. Strong co-occurrence of HLA alleles, especially DR and DQ, made assigning TCR associations to individual alleles difficult. A further reported finding was that TCR beta sequences accurately predicted the HLA-A and HLA-B alleles for most subjects in the first cohort. Specific HLA alleles were associated with 15,000 to 20,000 TCR beta sequences at a false discovery rate of 0.05 in a later analysis. In this cohort, only TCR beta chains were sequenced, and detectable features were limited by the absence of alpha or paired-chain data. Because some donors lacked HLA typing at each locus, the association tests relied only on the typed subset. Roughly uniform sequencing depth across donors was assumed in presence/absence analyses, although this assumption may not hold. While some public TCRs were present in many individuals, most TCR sequences turned up only very rarely across donors. In a later genetic analysis, fewer N-insertions in productive TCRs were reported among donors in an Asian-associated ancestry cluster than the roughly 670-donor mean. In a later genetic analysis, a missense DCLRE1C variant was associated with V-gene and J-gene trimming of TCR beta chains, and the association was replicated in an independent cohort. In a later analysis, the rate of TCR association differed among HLA loci, with DRB1 alleles having the most associated TCRs and HLA-C alleles having the fewest. In a later analysis, several top co-occurrence clusters were reported to appear linked to parvovirus B19, influenza, CMV and Epstein-Barr virus. Compared with equally common non-associated chains, HLA-associated TCR beta chains in a later analysis were more clonally expanded and had lower generation probabilities. In vitro tests confirmed that three of the cytomegalovirus-associated TCR beta chains recognize cytomegalovirus antigens. It was suggested by the authors that the approach could potentially be generalized to other disease states and immunological phenotypes. CMV serostatus was the only immune exposure information available for the cohort. The earlier analysis of some 560 of the donors excluded roughly 17 rarely observed V segments, including chromosome 9 orphons, because counts were too low. A group of highly shared sequence variants was considered likely to be a technical artifact of the sequencing pipeline. Most CMV-associated TCR beta chains appeared to be HLA-restricted in a later analysis, and the HLA associations seemed to be driven largely by CMV exposure. Cytomegalovirus status was reported to be diagnosed by the classifier with high specificity and sensitivity in both the original and validation cohorts. The study listed around 160 TCR beta chains as associated with cytomegalovirus. In an earlier analysis of roughly 560 of the donors, most TCR beta V segments were observed in productive rearrangements about 87% or about 30% of the time, broadly matching IMGT annotations.

In the germline V gene (reference sequence), CDR1 corresponds to PRHDT and CDR2 to FYEKMQ. Taken from cysteine to phenylalanine, the CDR3 has 13 residues. Solely the CDR3 DNA is kept, with 39 bases framed from the first base. For this clone: Its target antigen remains unknown. Germline is not matched at one junction end, which may reflect a read error.

To prepare the library, the immunoSEQ multiplex PCR assay was applied. The multiplex PCR relied on a mix of 60 forward primers for TCR Vbeta segments and 13 reverse primers for TCR Jbeta segments. A multiplex PCR assay on genomic DNA amplified the CDR3 region of rearranged TCR beta genes. The amplified TCR beta libraries were sequenced on the Illumina HiSeq System as 87-base-pair reads. Regarding the original processing steps: Across the 666 repertoires, a later analysis counted 78 million or so unique TCR beta chains, around 11 million of which were shared by at least two donors. A nearest-neighbor algorithm error-corrected the raw reads and collapsed the reads into unique sequences, merging closely related sequences to remove PCR and sequencing errors. V, D and J gene segments were assigned by aligning CDR3 sequences to IMGT reference sequences. For a sequence to be retained, at least a six-nucleotide match to both a V gene segment and a J gene segment was required. Rearrangements were classified as productive when the CDR3 lacked stop codons and remained in frame with V and J, and all other rearrangements were classified as non-productive. Following IMGT convention, CDR3 was defined as the stretch from the second conserved V-encoded cysteine up to the conserved J-encoded phenylalanine. In an earlier analysis of 500 to 650 of the donors, sequences lacking an unambiguous match to a single V gene segment were excluded. In an earlier analysis of approximately 590 of the donors, a V segment was called functional when productive rearrangements were above 56.7%, and segregating when the standard deviation between donors exceeded 5%. A statistical classification framework was developed to diagnose cytomegalovirus status using the catalog of TCR beta chain sequences. In a later analysis, TCR nucleotide sequences were compared against IMGT/GENE-DB human TR gene sequences so that V and J genes could be assigned. Using the TCRdist pipeline, a later analysis assigned CDR3 sequences along with most-parsimonious VDJ recombination scenarios. A later analysis defined each TCR beta chain by its CDR3 amino acid sequence plus V-gene family, and excluded reads lacking a unique V-gene family. To address suspected cross-contamination and a sequencing artifact, a later analysis removed around 600 highly shared, low-generation-probability nucleotide sequences. A later analysis calculated a clonal expansion index for each public chain from normalized within-repertoire ranks of inferred template counts. A later analysis computed generation probabilities with a VDJ recombination model fitted to out-of-frame rearrangements, and checked the results against IGoR. In a later analysis, TCR-TCR, TCR-HLA and TCR-CMV co-occurrence was scored with hypergeometric tests, and a repertoire-size bias correction was applied to TCR pairs. In a later analysis, false discovery rates were estimated by permuting HLA or CMV assignments 20 times. A later analysis grouped co-occurring TCRs with DBSCAN, adding TCRdist sequence similarity when clustering within HLA-allele-positive subsets. Repertoires with fewer than 30,000 or more than 120,000 public chains were left out of co-occurrence clustering, as were several repertoires with anomalous nucleotide sharing. Held by TCRdb, this immuneACCESS table contains in-frame sequences only and omits some clones. Under half of the omission traces to an unresolved V gene where checked; the cause of the rest is unknown. D and trimming were read from the DNA, whereas the V and J calls and clone size are those reported in that table. The sample profile shows some 130,000 clones; almost 80% of them were found once. The ten largest account for 1.5% of the sample.

In total, 666 healthy bone marrow donors made up the cohort. All cohort members were sampled while nominally healthy, although unrecorded immune exposures were likely present. The donor tested CMV seronegative, placing the donor among the approximately 400 seronegative members of the cohort. A peripheral blood sample was provided by each donor, and peripheral blood mononuclear cells were used for TCR beta sequencing. Genomic DNA extraction from the blood cell samples was performed with the Qiagen DNeasy Blood Extraction Kit. Sequenced material: PBMCs. This sequence originates from a female donor in good health and CMV-seronegative. The chain employs TRBV13 and TRBJ2-5; TRBD1 could be the D gene, as 5 bases match. The DNA sequence is given as TGTGCCAGCAGCCCCACAGGTCAAGGGACCCAGTACTTC. This sequence encodes CASSPTGQGTQYF. The entire variable domain, with the stretches around the CDR3 drawn from the reference TRBV13 and TRBJ2-5 proteins, is AAGVIQSPRHLIKEKRETATLKCYPIPRHDTVYWYQQGPGQDPQFLISFYEKMQSDKGSIPDRFSAQQFSDYHSELNMSSLELGDSALYFCASSPTGQGTQYFGPGTRLLVL.